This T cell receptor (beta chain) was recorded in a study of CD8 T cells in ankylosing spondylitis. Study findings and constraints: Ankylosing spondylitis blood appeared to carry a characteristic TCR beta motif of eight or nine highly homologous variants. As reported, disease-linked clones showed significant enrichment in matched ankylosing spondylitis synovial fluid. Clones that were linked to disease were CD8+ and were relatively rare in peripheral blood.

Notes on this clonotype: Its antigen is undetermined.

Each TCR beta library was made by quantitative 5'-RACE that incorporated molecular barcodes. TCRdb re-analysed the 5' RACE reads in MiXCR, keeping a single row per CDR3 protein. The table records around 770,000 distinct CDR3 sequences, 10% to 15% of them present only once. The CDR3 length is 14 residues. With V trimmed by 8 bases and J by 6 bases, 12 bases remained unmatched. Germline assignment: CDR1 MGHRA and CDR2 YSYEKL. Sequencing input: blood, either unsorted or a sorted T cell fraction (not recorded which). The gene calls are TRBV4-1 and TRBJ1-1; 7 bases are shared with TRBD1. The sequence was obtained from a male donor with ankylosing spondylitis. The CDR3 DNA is TGCGCCAGCTCACGGAAACAGGGGTCGGCTGAAGCTTTCTTT. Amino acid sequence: CASSRKQGSAEAFF.